The clone carrying this T cell receptor beta chain was detected a few times. The use of a sample-barcoded 5' primer and a J-beta primer mix characterized a second PCR of roughly 6 to 11 cycles. TCRdb called the 5' RACE reads again in MiXCR, with one record for every CDR3 protein. The repertoire holds 1.4 million to 1.5 million distinct CDR3 sequences, around two fifths seen once, with 7.9% in the top ten. The data are from a study of blood T cells in healthy people across ages. CDR3 length equals 17 residues. Unmatched junction bases numbered 10, after V lost 2 bases and J lost 4 bases. Germline lookup yields CDR1 SGHAT and CDR2 FQNNGV.

The chain links TRBV11-2 to TRBJ2-1, with TRBD2 matching 8 bases. The sequence came from a woman under 30 in good health. Sequences were obtained from blood. The CDR3 is CASSLHYGSGDYNEQFF. The CDR3 DNA is TGTGCCAGCAGCTTACATTATGGTAGCGGGGATTACAATGAGCAGTTCTTC.